This T cell receptor beta chain was documented in a study of shared clonotypes between healthy human individuals. Study-wide context: The study enrolled a couple of women and three men aged 18 to 49.

This clone has a single count. The antigen is undetermined. Study observations and caveats: Clonotypes that were shared across a handful of donors made up 4.5% to 5% of naive CD4 clonotypes.

Naive CD8 populations comprised CD45RO-negative cells positively selected for CCR7, excluding terminally differentiated effector memory CD45RA+ cells. Free of recent acute infections or vaccinations, the donors were healthy HIV-negative adults. Genomic DNA from each subset was divided evenly over several immunoSEQ plates. The method was immunoSEQ multiplex PCR; TCRdb's version includes in-frame clones alone and lacks a portion of them. Counted here are about 680,000 clones, just over 90% occurring once; the ten biggest clones make up about a quarter. V was shortened by 3 bases and J by 7 bases, with 10 bases between the two germline ends. The CDR3 extends over 13 amino acids. Looked up from germline, CDR1 is MNHEY and CDR2 is SMNVEV (reference sequence).

This sequence was found in a man aged 30 to 39 in good health. Input material: naive CD8+ T cells sorted from blood. The V and J genes are TRBV27 and TRBJ2-1; D call uncertain. The CDR3 nucleotides are TGTGCCAGCAGTTTGTGGGTTAGGAATGAGCAGTTCTTC. It yields the protein CASSLWVRNEQFF.